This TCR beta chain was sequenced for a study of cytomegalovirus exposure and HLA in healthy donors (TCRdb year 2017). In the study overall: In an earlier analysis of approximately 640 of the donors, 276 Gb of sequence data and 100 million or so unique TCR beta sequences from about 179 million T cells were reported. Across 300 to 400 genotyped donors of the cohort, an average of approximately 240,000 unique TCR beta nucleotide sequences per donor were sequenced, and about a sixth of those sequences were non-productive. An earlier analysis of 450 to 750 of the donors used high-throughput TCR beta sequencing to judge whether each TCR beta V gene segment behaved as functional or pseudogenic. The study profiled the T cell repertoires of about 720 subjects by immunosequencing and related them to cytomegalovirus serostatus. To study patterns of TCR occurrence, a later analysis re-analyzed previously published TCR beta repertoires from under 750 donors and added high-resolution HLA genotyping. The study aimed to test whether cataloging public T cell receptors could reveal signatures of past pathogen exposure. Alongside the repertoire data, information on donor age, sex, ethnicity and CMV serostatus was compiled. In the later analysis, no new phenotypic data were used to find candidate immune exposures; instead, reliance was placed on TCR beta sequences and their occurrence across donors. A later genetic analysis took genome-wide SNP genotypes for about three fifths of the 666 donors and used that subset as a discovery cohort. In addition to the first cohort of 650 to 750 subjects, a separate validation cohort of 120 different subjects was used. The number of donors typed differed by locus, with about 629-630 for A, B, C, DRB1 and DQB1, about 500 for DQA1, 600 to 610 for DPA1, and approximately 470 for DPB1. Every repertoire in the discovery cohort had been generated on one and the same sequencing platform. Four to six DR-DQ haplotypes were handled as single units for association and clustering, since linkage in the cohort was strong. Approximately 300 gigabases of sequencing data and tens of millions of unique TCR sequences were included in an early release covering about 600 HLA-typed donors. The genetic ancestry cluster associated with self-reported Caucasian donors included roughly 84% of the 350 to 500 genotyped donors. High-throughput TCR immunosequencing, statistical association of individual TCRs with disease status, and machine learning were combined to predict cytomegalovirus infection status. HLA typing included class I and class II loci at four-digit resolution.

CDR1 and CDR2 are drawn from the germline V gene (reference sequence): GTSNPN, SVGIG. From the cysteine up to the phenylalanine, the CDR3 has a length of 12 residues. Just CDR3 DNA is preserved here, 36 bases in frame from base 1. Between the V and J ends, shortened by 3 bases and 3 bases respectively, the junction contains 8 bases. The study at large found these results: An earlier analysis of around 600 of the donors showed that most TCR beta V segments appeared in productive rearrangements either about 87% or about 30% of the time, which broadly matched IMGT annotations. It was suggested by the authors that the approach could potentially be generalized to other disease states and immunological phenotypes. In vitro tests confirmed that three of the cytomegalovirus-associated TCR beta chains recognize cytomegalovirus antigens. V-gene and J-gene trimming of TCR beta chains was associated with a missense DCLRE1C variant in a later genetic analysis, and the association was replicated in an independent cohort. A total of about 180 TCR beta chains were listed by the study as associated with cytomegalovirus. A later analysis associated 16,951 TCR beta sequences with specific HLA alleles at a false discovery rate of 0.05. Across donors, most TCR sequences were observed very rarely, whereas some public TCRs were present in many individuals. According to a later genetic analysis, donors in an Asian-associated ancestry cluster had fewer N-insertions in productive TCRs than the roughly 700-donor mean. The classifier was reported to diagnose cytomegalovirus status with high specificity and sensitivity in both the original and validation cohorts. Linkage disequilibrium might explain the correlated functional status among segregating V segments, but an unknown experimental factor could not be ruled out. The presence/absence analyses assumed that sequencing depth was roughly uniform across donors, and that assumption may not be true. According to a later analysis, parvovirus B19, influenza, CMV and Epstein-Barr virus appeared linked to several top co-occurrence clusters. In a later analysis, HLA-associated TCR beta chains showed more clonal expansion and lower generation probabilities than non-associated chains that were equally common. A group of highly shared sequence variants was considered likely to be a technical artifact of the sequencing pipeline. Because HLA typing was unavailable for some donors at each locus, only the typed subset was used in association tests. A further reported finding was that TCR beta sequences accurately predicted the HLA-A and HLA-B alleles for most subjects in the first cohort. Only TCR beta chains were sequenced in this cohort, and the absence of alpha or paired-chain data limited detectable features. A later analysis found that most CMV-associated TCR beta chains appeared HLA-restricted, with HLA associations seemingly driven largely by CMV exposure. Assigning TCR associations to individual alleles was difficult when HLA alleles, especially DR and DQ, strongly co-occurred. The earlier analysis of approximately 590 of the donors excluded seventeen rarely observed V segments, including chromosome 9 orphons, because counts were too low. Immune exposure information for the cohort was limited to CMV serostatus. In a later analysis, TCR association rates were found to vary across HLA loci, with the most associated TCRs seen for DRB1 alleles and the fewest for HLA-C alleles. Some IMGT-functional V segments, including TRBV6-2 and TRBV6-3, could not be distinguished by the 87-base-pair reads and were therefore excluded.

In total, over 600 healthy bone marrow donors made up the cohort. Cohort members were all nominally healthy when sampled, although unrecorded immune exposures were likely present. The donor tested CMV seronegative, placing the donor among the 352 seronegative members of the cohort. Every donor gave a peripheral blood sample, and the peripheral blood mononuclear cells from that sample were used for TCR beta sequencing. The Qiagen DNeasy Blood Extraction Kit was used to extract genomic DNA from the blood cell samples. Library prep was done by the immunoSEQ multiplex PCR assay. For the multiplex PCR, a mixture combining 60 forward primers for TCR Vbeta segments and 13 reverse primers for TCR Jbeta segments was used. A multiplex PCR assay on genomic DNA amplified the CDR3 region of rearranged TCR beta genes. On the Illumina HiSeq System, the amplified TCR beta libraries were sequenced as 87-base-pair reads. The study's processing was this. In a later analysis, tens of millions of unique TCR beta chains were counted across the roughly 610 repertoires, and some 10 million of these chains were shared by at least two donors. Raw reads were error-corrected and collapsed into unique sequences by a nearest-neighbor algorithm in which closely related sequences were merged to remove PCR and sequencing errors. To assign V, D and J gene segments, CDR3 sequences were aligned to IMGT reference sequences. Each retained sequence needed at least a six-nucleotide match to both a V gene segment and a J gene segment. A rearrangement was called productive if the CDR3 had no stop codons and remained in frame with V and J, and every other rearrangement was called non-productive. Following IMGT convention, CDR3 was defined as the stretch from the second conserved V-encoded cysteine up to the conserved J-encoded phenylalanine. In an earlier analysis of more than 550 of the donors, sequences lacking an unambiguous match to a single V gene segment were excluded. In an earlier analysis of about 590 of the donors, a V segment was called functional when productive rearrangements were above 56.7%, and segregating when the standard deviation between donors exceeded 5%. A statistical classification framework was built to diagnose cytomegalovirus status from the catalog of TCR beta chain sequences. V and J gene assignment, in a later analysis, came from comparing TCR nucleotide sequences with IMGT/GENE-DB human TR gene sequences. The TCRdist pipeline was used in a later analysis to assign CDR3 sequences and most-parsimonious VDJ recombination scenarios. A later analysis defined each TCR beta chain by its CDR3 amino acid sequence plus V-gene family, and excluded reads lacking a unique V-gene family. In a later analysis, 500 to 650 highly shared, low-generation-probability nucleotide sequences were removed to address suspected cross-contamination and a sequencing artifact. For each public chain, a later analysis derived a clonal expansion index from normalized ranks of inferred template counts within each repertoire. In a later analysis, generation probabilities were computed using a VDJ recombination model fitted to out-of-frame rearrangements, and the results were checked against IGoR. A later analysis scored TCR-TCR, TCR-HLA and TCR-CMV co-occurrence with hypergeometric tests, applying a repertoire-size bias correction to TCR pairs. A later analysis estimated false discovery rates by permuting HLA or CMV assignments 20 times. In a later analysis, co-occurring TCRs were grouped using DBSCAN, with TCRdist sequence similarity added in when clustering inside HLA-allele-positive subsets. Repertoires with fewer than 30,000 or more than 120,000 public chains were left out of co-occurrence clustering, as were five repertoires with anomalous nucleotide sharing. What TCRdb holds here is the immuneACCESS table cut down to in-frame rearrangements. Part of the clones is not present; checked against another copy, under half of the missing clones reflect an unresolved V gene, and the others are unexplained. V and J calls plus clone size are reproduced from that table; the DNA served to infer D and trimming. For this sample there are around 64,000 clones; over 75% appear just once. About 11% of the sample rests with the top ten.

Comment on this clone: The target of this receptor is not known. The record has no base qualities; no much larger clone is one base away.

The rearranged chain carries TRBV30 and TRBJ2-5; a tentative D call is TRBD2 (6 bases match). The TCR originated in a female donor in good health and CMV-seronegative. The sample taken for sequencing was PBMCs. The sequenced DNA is TGTGCCTGGAGCTGGGGGGAAGAGACCCAGTACTTC. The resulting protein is CAWSWGEETQYF.